What follows describes a single T cell receptor beta chain. These data come from a study of CD8 T cells in Susac syndrome. Sequencing targeted TCR beta in blood CD8+ and CD4+ T cells. Healthy donors served as the controls. They were matched for age and sex. CDR3 length: 14 residues. Germline loops: CDR1 DFQATT, CDR2 SNEGSKA (reference sequence). Trimming took 4 bases from V and 6 from J; bases not matched to a gene: 9. The authors reverse transcribed 0.5 to 1 ug RNA with random hexamers. The TCR beta CDR3 was amplified by immunoSEQ multiplex PCR across 54 Vbeta, 13 Jbeta. One entry per CDR3 protein, called by TCRdb with MiXCR from the immunoSEQ multiplex PCR reads. In the table there are approximately 170,000 distinct CDR3 sequences, about 91% of which are singletons.

This chain joins TRBV20-1 and TRBJ2-3, with TRBD2 matching over 8 bases. The specimen was CD4+ T cells from PBMCs. The TCR sequence derives from a human donor in good health. The CDR3 reads CSATQRGLGDTQYF. CDR3 in DNA: TGCAGTGCTACCCAGCGGGGGCTTGGGGATACGCAGTATTTT.